This T cell receptor beta chain was retrieved from a study of T-cell memory formation after mild COVID-19. For the study at large: There were largely donor-specific TCR clusters.

Study-wide results and caveats: Later expanders leaned toward CD4+, whereas clones contracting from day 15 to 85 were balanced CD4/CD8. Contracting CD4+ clones lay largely in CM and EM, with CD8+ ones residing in EMRA.

Turning to this clonotype: The antigen remains unidentified.

The germline gives CDR1 MNHEY, CDR2 SVGEGT. Trimming stripped 4 bases from V and 2 bases from J, with 17 bases between. The CDR3 loop spans 16 amino acids. 5'RACE primed at constant segments yielded TCR alpha and TCR beta cDNA libraries bearing sample barcodes and UMIs. Each CDR3 protein is one row after TCRdb ran MiXCR on the 5' RACE reads. The data hold hundreds of thousands of distinct CDR3 sequences, with approximately 25% observed a single time. The chain employs TRBV6-2 or TRBV6-3 and TRBJ1-1; perhaps TRBD1 as D (5 bases). Specimen: PBMCs or a T cell subset sorted from them (not recorded which). This TCR was recovered from an adult woman who had mild COVID-19 (a few samples of this study predate the infection). Cell type and time point are not known. The DNA of the CDR3 is TGTGCCAGCAGTTTAGGCCGAATCGGGGCAAACACTGAAGCTTTCTTT. As protein: CASSLGRIGANTEAFF.